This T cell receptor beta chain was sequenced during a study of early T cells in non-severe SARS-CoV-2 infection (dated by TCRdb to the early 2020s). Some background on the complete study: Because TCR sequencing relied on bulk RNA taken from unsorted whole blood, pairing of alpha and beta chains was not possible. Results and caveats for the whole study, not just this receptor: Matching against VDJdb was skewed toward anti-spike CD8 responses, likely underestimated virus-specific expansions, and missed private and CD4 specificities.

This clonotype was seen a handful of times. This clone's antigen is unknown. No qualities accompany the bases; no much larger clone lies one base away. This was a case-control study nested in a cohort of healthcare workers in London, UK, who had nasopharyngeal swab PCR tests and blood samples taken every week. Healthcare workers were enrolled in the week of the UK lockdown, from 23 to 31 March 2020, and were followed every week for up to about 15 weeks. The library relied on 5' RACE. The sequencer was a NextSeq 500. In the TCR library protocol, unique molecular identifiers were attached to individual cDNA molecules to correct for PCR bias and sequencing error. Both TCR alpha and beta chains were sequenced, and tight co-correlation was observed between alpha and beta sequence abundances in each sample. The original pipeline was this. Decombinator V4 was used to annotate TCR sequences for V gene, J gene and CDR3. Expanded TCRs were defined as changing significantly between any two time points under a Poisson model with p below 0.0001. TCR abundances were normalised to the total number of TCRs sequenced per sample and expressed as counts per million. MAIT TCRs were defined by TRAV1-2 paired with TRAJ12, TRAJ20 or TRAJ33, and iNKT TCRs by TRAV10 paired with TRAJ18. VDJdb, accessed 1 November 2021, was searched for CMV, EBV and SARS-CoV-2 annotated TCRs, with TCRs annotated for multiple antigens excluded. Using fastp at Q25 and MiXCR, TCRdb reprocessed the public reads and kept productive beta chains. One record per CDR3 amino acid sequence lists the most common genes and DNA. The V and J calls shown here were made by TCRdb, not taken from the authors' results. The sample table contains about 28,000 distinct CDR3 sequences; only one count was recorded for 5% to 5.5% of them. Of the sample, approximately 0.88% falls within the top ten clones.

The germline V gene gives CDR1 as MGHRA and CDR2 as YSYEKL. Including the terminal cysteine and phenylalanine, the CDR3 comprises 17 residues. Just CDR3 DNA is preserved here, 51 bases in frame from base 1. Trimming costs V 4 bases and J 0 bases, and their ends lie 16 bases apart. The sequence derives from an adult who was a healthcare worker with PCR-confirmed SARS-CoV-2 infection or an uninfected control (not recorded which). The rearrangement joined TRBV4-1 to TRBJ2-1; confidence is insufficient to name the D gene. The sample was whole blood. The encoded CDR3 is CASSPGYLAPSYNEQFF. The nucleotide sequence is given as TGCGCCAGCAGCCCCGGATACCTGGCCCCCTCCTACAATGAGCAGTTCTTC.